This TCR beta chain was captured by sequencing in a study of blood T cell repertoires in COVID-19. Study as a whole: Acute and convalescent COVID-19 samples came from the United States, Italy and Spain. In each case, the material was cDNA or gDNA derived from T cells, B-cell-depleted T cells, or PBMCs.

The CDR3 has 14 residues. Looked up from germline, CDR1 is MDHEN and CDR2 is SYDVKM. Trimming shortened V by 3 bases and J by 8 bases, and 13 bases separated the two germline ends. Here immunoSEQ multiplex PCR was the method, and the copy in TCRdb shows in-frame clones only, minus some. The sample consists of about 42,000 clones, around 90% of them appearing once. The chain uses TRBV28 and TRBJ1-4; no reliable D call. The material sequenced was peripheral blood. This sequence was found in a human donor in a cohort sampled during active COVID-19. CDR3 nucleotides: TGTGCCAGCAGTTTGAGCGCAGGAGGGGAAAAACTGTTTTTT. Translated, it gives CASSLSAGGEKLFF. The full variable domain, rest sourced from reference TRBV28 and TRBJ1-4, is DVKVTQSSRYLVKRTGEKVFLECVQDMDHENMFWYRQDPGLGLRLIYFSYDVKMKEKGDIPEGYSVSREKKERFSLILESASTNQTSMYLCASSLSAGGEKLFFGSGTQLSVL.